One sample yielded the 9 T cell receptor beta chains listed below, sequenced in a study of control samples from healthy donors and cancer patients. This table comes from immunoSEQ multiplex PCR, and its TCRdb copy is limited to in-frame clones, with some not included. The sample has 150,000 to 200,000 clones; just over 85% are singletons. The material sequenced was blood. The receptors originated from a woman between 25 and 40 years old in good health.

The sample holds one count of this clone. The chain employs TRBV7-2 and TRBJ2-1; D may be TRBD2 (6 bases). The CDR3 is 16 residues long. The ends were cut back, 5 bases at V and 5 bases at J, with 19 bases in the middle. Germline-derived CDR1 and CDR2 are SGHTA and FQGNSA. This CDR3 is CASSPTAGLGNNEQFF. Written as DNA, the CDR3 is TGTGCCAGCAGCCCTACTGCGGGACTGGGGAACAATGAGCAGTTCTTC.

V gene TRBV12-3 or TRBV12-4 combines with J gene TRBJ1-1, with D possibly matching TRBD1 (5 bases). The CDR3 is made up of 11 amino acids. V lost 6 bases, J lost 7 bases, and 9 bases lay in between. This CDR3 is CASSDRDEAFF. The CDR3 DNA reads TGTGCCAGCAGCGACAGAGATGAAGCTTTCTTT.

This rearrangement joins TRBV9 to TRBJ2-4; no clear D gene. The CDR3 sequence is 16 residues long. V was trimmed by 0 bases and J by 15 bases, leaving 25 bases between them. Per germline, CDR1 SGDLS and CDR2 YYNGEE. The CDR3 region has the DNA TGTGCCAGCAGCGTAGATCGAGCGTTAAGTCTAGAGGCTGCGTACTTC. Protein product: CASSVDRALSLEAAYF.

This rearrangement joins TRBV30 to TRBJ1-4; tentative D call: TRBD1 (5 bases). V shed 2 bases and J shed 2 bases, with 9 bases lying between them. Germline loops: CDR1 GTSNPN, CDR2 SVGIG (reference sequence). The CDR3 is 14 residues long. The CDR3 sequence is CAWSTGGTNEKLFF. The CDR3 bases are TGTGCCTGGAGTACCGGGGGGACTAATGAAAAACTGTTTTTT.

The chain carries TRBV11-2 and TRBJ2-5, with a tentative D call TRBD2 (7 bases). Germline CDR1 reads SGHAT; CDR2 reads FQNNGV. The CDR3 sequence is 16 residues long. Trimming shortened V by 2 bases and J by 5 bases, and 18 bases separated the two germline ends. CDR3 coding DNA: TGTGCCAGCAGCTTACGGGGGGCCGGTATGGAGGAGACCCAGTACTTC. Its translation: CASSLRGAGMEETQYF.

This clone was detected once. CDR3 DNA: TGTGCCACCCTCCCGGGACAGGGGAATAAGGAGCAGTTCTTC. Encoded protein: CATLPGQGNKEQFF. The chain has TRBV19 and TRBJ2-1; 10 nucleotides line up with TRBD1. The V and J ends lost 10 bases and 10 bases, in that order; junction bases with no gene match: 13. Germline V gene sequence: CDR1 LNHDA, CDR2 SQIVND (reference sequence). CDR3 length: 14 amino acids.

The chain carries TRBV13 and TRBJ1-6; TRBD1 might be the D (5 bases). Germline-derived CDR1 and CDR2 are PRHDT and FYEKMQ (reference sequence). There are 16 residues in the CDR3. Trimming pared 5 bases from V and 5 bases from J, leaving 16 bases between. CDR3 nucleotides: TGTGCCAGCAGCCGCCGAGGGGCGGGCAATAATTCACCCCTCCACTTT. Protein sequence: CASSRRGAGNNSPLHF.

The V gene is TRBV18, the J gene TRBJ1-3, with D possibly matching TRBD1 (5 bases). The CDR3 runs to 14 residues. CDR1 and CDR2 from the germline V gene are KGHSH and LQKENI. The V and J ends lost 2 bases and 8 bases respectively, with 13 bases between them. The CDR3 sequence: CASSPRQGTDTIYF. The CDR3 nucleotides are TGTGCCAGCTCACCAAGGCAGGGTACGGACACCATATATTTT.

This chain joins TRBV6-5 and TRBJ1-2, with D tentatively TRBD1 (5 bases). Germline V lookup: CDR1 MNHEY, CDR2 SVGAGI. V was trimmed by 6 bases and J by 3 bases, leaving 11 bases between them. The CDR3 is made up of 13 amino acids. CDR3 residues: CASRSGTHYGYTF. DNA of the CDR3: TGTGCCAGCAGGAGCGGGACGCACTATGGCTACACCTTC.